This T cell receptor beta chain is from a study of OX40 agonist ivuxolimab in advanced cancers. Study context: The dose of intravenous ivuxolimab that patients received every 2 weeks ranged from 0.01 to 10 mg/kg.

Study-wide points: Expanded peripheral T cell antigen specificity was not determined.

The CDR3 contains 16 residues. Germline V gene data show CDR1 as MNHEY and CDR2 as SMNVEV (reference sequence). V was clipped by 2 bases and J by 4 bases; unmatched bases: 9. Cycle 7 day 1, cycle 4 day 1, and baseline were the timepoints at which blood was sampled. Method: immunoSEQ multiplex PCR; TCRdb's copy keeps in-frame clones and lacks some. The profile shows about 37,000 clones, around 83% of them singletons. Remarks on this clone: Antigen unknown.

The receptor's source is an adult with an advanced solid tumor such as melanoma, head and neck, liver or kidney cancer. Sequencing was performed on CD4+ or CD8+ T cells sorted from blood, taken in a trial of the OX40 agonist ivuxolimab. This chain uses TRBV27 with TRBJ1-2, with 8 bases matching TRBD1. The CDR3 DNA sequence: TGTGCCAGCAGTTTACAGGGGACAGGTGATCTCTATGGCTACACCTTC. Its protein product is CASSLQGTGDLYGYTF.